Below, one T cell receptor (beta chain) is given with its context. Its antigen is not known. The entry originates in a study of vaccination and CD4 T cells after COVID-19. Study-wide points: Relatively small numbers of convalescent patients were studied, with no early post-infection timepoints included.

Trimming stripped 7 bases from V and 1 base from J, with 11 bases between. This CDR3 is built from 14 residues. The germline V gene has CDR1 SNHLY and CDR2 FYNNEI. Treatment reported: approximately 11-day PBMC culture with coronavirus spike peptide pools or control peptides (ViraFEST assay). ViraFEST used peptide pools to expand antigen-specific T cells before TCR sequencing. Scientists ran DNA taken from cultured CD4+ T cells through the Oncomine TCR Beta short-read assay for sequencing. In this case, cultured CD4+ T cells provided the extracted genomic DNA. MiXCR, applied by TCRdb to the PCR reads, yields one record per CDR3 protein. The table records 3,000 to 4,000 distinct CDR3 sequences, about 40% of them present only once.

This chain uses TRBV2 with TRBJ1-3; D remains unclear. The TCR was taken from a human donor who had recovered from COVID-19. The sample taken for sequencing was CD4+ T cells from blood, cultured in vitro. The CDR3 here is CASNGPGSGNTIYF. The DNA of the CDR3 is TGTGCCAGCAACGGCCCGGGATCTGGAAACACCATATATTTT.